This entry lists 21 T cell receptor beta chains sequenced from one sample in a study of blood T cells in healthy people across ages. Sample-barcoded 5' priming and a J-beta primer mix drove a second PCR of about 6 to 12 cycles. TCRdb re-derived calls from the 5' RACE reads in MiXCR, one entry per CDR3 protein. Among about 1,400,000 distinct CDR3 sequences listed, roughly 59% were seen once. The sample consisted of blood. These receptors were collected from a man younger than 35 in good health.

The rearrangement links TRBV7-2 to TRBJ2-7; 10 bases align to TRBD2. The ends lost 0 bases at V and 0 bases at J; junction bases unmatched: 14. The CDR3 contains 20 residues. Germline V gene sequence: CDR1 SGHTA, CDR2 FQGNSA. In DNA, the CDR3 is TGTGCCAGCAGCTTAGCTTTATATGGCACTAGCGGGGCGATCTCCTACGAGCAGTACTTC. Translation gives CASSLALYGTSGAISYEQYF.

This clonotype has a single count. The chain uses TRBV19 and TRBJ2-7; TRBD2 agrees at 7 bases. The CDR3 has 15 residues. The V segment lost 0 bases and the J segment 7 bases; nucleotides outside the gene matches: 9. Germline V CDR1 and CDR2: LNHDA, SQIVND (reference sequence). CDR3 bases: TGTGCCAGTAGTATAGATGCTAGCGGATACAATGAGCAGTACTTC. It specifies CASSIDASGYNEQYF.

CDR3 amino acids: CASSQAPGQGQDNEQFF. In nucleotides, the CDR3 is TGCGCCAGCAGCCAAGCCCCCGGGCAGGGCCAAGACAATGAGCAGTTCTTC. The chain recombines TRBV4-3 with TRBJ2-1, with TRBD1 as a possible D gene (5 bases). The CDR3 has 17 amino acids. V was trimmed by 1 base and J by 5 bases, leaving 18 bases between them. Germline V gives CDR1 LGHNA, CDR2 YSLEER.

This clonotype was seen a single time. The V and J genes are TRBV6-1 and TRBJ2-7; TRBD1 might be the D (5 bases). V lost 3 bases and J 0 bases, leaving 9 bases between the germline ends. CDR1 MNHNS and CDR2 SASEGT come from the germline V gene. This CDR3 is built from 14 residues. The CDR3 DNA sequence: TGTGCCAGCAGTGAGCAGGGCAGCTCCTACGAGCAGTACTTC. Amino acids: CASSEQGSSYEQYF.

V gene TRBV6-5 combines with J gene TRBJ2-5; D unclear. The CDR3 has 16 amino acids. The V and J ends lost 0 bases and 4 bases respectively, with 15 bases between them. Germline V gives CDR1 MNHEY, CDR2 SVGAGI. As DNA, the CDR3 is TGTGCCAGCAGTTACTCGGCTAGATCCCCCCCAGAGACCCAGTACTTC. It is translated as CASSYSARSPPETQYF.

The chain combines TRBV5-1 with TRBJ2-1; D is possibly TRBD2 (6 bases). The CDR3 contains 12 residues. Germline loops: CDR1 SGHRS, CDR2 YFSETQ. Trimming took off 5 bases at V and 10 bases at J, with 13 bases between the two ends. The CDR3 coding sequence is TGCGCCAGCAGGTACACGGGAGCGGAGCAGTTCTTC. Translating gives CASRYTGAEQFF. Looking up the rest from reference TRBV5-1 and TRBJ2-1 gives the full variable domain: KAGVTQTPRYLIKTRGQQVTLSCSPISGHRSVSWYQQTPGQGLQFLFEYFSETQRNKGNFPGRFSGRQFSNSRSEMNVSTLELGDSALYLCASRYTGAEQFFGPGTRLTVL.

This clonotype has just a few counts. The chain carries TRBV4-3 and TRBJ2-1, with D possibly being TRBD1 (6 bases). This CDR3 is built from 17 residues. CDR1 is LGHNA, CDR2 YSLEER, per germline. Trimming cost V 1 base and J 3 bases, with 16 bases left between them. The CDR3 sequence is CASSQGLRTVSYNEQFF. In DNA form, the CDR3 reads TGCGCCAGCAGCCAAGGTCTCCGGACAGTGAGCTACAATGAGCAGTTCTTC.

This chain links TRBV20-1 with TRBJ2-3; 7 bases map to TRBD1. Germline V lookup: CDR1 DFQATT, CDR2 SNEGSKA (reference sequence). The length of the CDR3 is 14 residues. V was pared by 6 bases and J by 7 bases, with 13 bases of the junction left unmatched. The CDR3 DNA follows: TGCAGTGCAACAGACAGGGTCTTGATATATACGCAGTATTTT. This translates into CSATDRVLIYTQYF.

The V gene is TRBV6-2 or TRBV6-3, the J gene TRBJ2-3; D unclear. Trimming shortened V by 3 bases and J by 0 bases, and 13 bases separated the two germline ends. The CDR3 spans 16 residues. Germline CDR1 reads MNHEY; CDR2 reads SVGEGT. Written as DNA, the CDR3 is TGTGCCAGCAGTTATTTGAAAGCTGCTAGCACAGATACGCAGTATTTT. Protein product: CASSYLKAASTDTQYF.

The gene calls are TRBV11-2 and TRBJ2-1, with a weak D call TRBD2 (6 bases). The length of the CDR3 is 16 residues. V was trimmed by 5 bases and J by 2 bases, leaving 16 bases between them. Germline V gives CDR1 SGHAT, CDR2 FQNNGV. The CDR3 loop is CASSQTAGGTYNEQFF. In DNA form, the CDR3 reads TGTGCCAGCAGCCAAACCGCAGGCGGGACCTACAATGAGCAGTTCTTC.

The chain is built from TRBV29-1 and TRBJ2-7; TRBD2 aligns across 8 bases. CDR3 length: 13 residues. The germline CDR1 and CDR2 sequences are SQVTM and ANQGSEA. Losses at the gene ends were 7 bases for V and 5 bases for J; bases not matched to a gene: 10. CDR3 sequence (DNA): TGCAGCGCTCACACGGGAGGGCCCAACGAGCAGTACTTC. Translated: CSAHTGGPNEQYF.

This chain connects TRBV7-2 to TRBJ2-5, with TRBD1 as a possible D gene (6 bases). Near its end, the DNA agrees better with TRBJ2-7, so the J call may be wrong. This CDR3 contains 13 residues. Germline V gives CDR1 SGHTA, CDR2 FQGNSA. CDR3 loop: CASSSFRGYEQYF. DNA for the CDR3: TGTGCCAGCAGCTCATTCAGGGGCTACGAGCAGTACTTC.

The chain is built from TRBV3-1 and TRBJ2-7; D possibly uses TRBD1 or TRBD2 (6 bases each). The CDR3 has 15 amino acids. V gave up 3 bases and J gave up 0 bases, with 12 bases separating them. Per germline, CDR1 LGHDT and CDR2 YNNKEL (reference sequence). In DNA form, the CDR3 reads TGTGCCAGCAGCCAGAGGGGGGCCCGCTCCTACGAGCAGTACTTC. This translates into CASSQRGARSYEQYF.

The chain has TRBV4-1 and TRBJ1-1; 8 bases fit TRBD1. The CDR3 is 17 amino acids. Losses at the gene ends were 4 bases for V and 0 bases for J; bases not matched to a gene: 10. The germline gives CDR1 MGHRA, CDR2 YSYEKL. The CDR3 DNA reads as TGCGCCAGCAGCCGAAGGACAGGGACAGCCATGAACACTGAAGCTTTCTTT. It translates to CASSRRTGTAMNTEAFF.

The CDR3 sequence: CASSLLFTEQFF. The CDR3 coding sequence is TGTGCCAGCAGTTTACTATTTACTGAGCAGTTCTTC. The chain combines TRBV12-3 or TRBV12-4 with TRBJ2-1; D not resolved. The length of the CDR3 is 12 residues. V dropped 2 bases and J dropped 9 bases, with 8 bases sitting between them.

The chain joins TRBV7-6 to TRBJ1-2, with D unclear. The CDR3 has 13 amino acids. V was cut by 5 bases and J by 6 bases, with 13 bases left in between. Germline V CDR1 and CDR2: SGHVS, FNYEAQ. For the CDR3, the DNA is TGTGCCAGCAGCGTGTCCCAAGGAGATGGCTACACCTTC. Protein product: CASSVSQGDGYTF.

About this clonotype: One end of the junction does not line up with germline, which may come from a read error. V usage is TRBV7-2 and J usage is TRBJ2-7; the D is unclear. Germline CDR1 SGHTA, CDR2 FQGNSA. The CDR3 consists of 11 residues. The CDR3 is CASSLSFEQYF. CDR3 bases: TGTGCCAGCAGCTTGTCCTTCGAGCAGTACTTC.

This clonotype was counted only a few times. The CDR3 spells CASSYRGGAGNEQFF. The CDR3 region has the DNA TGTGCCAGCAGTTACCGCGGGGGGGCTGGCAATGAGCAGTTCTTC. The chain joins TRBV6-2 or TRBV6-3 to TRBJ2-1, with TRBD2 matching over 9 bases. J gave up 6 bases and V 2 bases, and 5 bases lay outside the gene matches. CDR3 length: 15 amino acids. Germline V CDR1 and CDR2: MNHEY, SVGEGT.

A few counts support this clonotype. The chain joins TRBV7-2 to TRBJ2-7; perhaps TRBD2 as D (5 bases). CDR1 is SGHTA, CDR2 FQGNSA, per germline. This CDR3 has 14 amino acids. V lost 0 bases to trimming and J lost 6 bases, with 12 bases between them. CDR3 sequence (DNA): TGTGCCAGCAGCTTAGCAGGGAACCTAGCCGAGCAGTACTTC. The encoded protein is CASSLAGNLAEQYF.

Points on this clonotype: One end of the junction is discordant with germline, which a read error may explain. The chain uses TRBV14 and TRBJ2-1; D is ambiguous. CDR1 is SGHDN and CDR2 is FVKESK in the germline V gene. CDR3 length: 13 amino acids. DNA of the CDR3: TGTGCCAGCAGCCCTAGAAGTTACAATGGGCAGTTCTTC. Translated, it gives CASSPRSYNGQFF.

This clonotype was seen at least ten times. The chain carries TRBV7-9 and TRBJ2-1; no definite D call. The J call may not be correct, given that the DNA end is closer to TRBJ2-7. CDR1 and CDR2 from the germline V gene are SEHNR and FQNEAQ (reference sequence). The CDR3 sequence is 16 residues long. The CDR3 DNA is TGTGCCAGCAGCTTAATCGGAGTTAGCTCCTACAATGAGCAGTACTTC. Protein product: CASSLIGVSSYNEQYF.